Below are 29 T cell receptor beta chains sequenced from a single sample in a study of OX40 agonist ivuxolimab in advanced cancers. Libraries were built with the immunoSEQ multiplex PCR assay. Held by TCRdb, this immuneACCESS table contains in-frame sequences only and omits some clones. Under half of the omission traces to an unresolved V gene where checked; the cause of the rest is unknown. The sample data list 34,000 or so clones, and around 87% of these were observed just once. Of the sample, roughly 29% falls within the top ten clones. The starting material was CD4+ or CD8+ T cells sorted from blood, obtained in a trial of the OX40 agonist ivuxolimab. These receptors were taken from an adult with an advanced solid tumor such as melanoma, head and neck, liver or kidney cancer.

This chain uses TRBV7-3 with TRBJ1-2, with a possible D match to TRBD1 (5 bases). The germline V and J ends were trimmed by 0 bases and 5 bases, with 16 bases remaining between them. Looked up from germline, CDR1 is SGHTA and CDR2 is FQGTGA. CDR3 length: 16 residues. The DNA of the CDR3 is TGTGCCAGCAGCTTAACTCCCGAGGTGGGGGTTTATGGCTACACCTTC. This translates into CASSLTPEVGVYGYTF.

The J gene is TRBJ2-5, the V gene TRBV5-1; no clear D gene. V was cut by 1 base and J by 5 bases, with 18 bases left in between. This CDR3 region has 16 residues. Germline CDR1 is SGHRS and CDR2 is YFSETQ. CDR3 sequence: CASSLYAASPGETQYF. The DNA for the CDR3 is TGCGCCAGCAGCTTGTACGCAGCCTCCCCAGGCGAGACCCAGTACTTC.

This clone was recorded once. The chain recombines TRBV6-1 with TRBJ2-1, with a tentative D call TRBD2 (7 bases). Trimming shortened V by 2 bases and J by 4 bases, and 18 bases separated the two germline ends. The CDR3 totals 17 residues. Germline V gives CDR1 MNHNS, CDR2 SASEGT. The CDR3 coding sequence is TGTGCCAGCAGTGAATCGGAGGGGGGGGCTGCGTACAATGAGCAGTTCTTC. This codes for CASSESEGGAAYNEQFF.

The chain recombines TRBV27 with TRBJ2-7, with TRBD1 matching over 8 bases. The CDR3 runs 15 residues. V trimming: 4 bases; J trimming: 3 bases; junction bases outside the gene matches: 8. Germline values: CDR1 MNHEY, CDR2 SMNVEV (reference sequence). The CDR3 reads CASSSSDRGYYEQYF. Here the CDR3 DNA reads TGTGCCAGCAGTTCCTCTGACAGGGGATACTACGAGCAGTACTTC.

The V and J genes are TRBV28 and TRBJ1-1; no clear D gene. Germline V lookup: CDR1 MDHEN, CDR2 SYDVKM. The CDR3 totals 12 residues. V lost 3 bases and J lost 4, with 6 bases in between. The CDR3 DNA follows: TGTGCCAGCAGTTTTCGGCCCACTGAAGCTTTCTTT. Its protein product is CASSFRPTEAFF.

The chain links TRBV14 to TRBJ1-2, with a weak D call TRBD1 (5 bases). Trimming cost V 1 base and J 3 bases, with 15 bases left between them. This CDR3 contains 16 residues. The germline V gene encodes CDR1 SGHDN and CDR2 FVKESK. CDR3 coding DNA: TGTGCCAGCAGCCAAGCCAGGGTGACGTGGGACTATGGCTACACCTTC. Translation: CASSQARVTWDYGYTF.

V is TRBV9 and J is TRBJ2-2; 9 nucleotides align to TRBD2. V lost 3 bases to trimming and J lost 4 bases; unmatched junction nucleotides: 4. This CDR3 has 15 amino acids. Germline loops: CDR1 SGDLS, CDR2 YYNGEE. CDR3: CASSDGTSSTGELFF. CDR3 nucleotides: TGTGCCAGCAGCGACGGGACTAGCAGCACCGGGGAGCTGTTTTTT.

This chain uses TRBV9 with TRBJ2-1; D is possibly TRBD1 (6 bases). V was pared by 4 bases and J by 8 bases, with 16 bases between. The length of the CDR3 is 14 residues. The germline V gene encodes CDR1 SGDLS and CDR2 YYNGEE. CDR3 protein: CASSLQGTIYEQFF. CDR3 bases: TGTGCCAGCAGCTTACAGGGTACTATCTATGAGCAGTTCTTC. Complete variable domain (other parts from reference TRBV9 and TRBJ2-1): DSGVTQTPKHLITATGQRVTLRCSPRSGDLSVYWYQQSLDQGLQFLIQYYNGEERAKGNILERFSAQQFPDLHSELNLSSLELGDSALYFCASSLQGTIYEQFFGPGTRLTVL.

This chain links TRBV4-2 with TRBJ2-3; 11 nucleotides line up with TRBD2. The CDR3 is made up of 17 amino acids. Unmatched junction bases numbered 9, after V lost 2 bases and J lost 5 bases. Germline CDR1 and CDR2: LGHNA and YNFKEQ. Here the CDR3 reads CASSQLTSGIKKDTQYF. CDR3 coding DNA: TGTGCCAGCAGCCAACTGACTAGCGGGATTAAAAAAGATACGCAGTATTTT.

This clone occurred once. CDR3 residues: CASSSLILRGATDTQYF. The CDR3 coding sequence is TGTGCCAGCAGCTCCCTAATATTGAGGGGCGCCACAGATACGCAGTATTTT. This chain uses TRBV11-2 with TRBJ2-3, with D perhaps assigned TRBD1 or TRBD2 (5 bases each). The CDR3 runs 17 residues. CDR1 SGHAT and CDR2 FQNNGV come from the germline V gene. The V end was cut by 4 bases, the J end by 2 bases, with 19 bases between.

V and J are TRBV4-1 and TRBJ1-2; possible D gene TRBD1, 5 bases. Between the trimmed V and J ends, which lost 3 bases and 4 bases, there was a span of 9 bases. The germline V gene has CDR1 MGHRA and CDR2 YSYEKL. The CDR3 covers 13 residues. In DNA, the CDR3 is TGCGCCAGCAGCCAGACAGAATCCTATGGCTACACCTTC. Translated: CASSQTESYGYTF.

The CDR3 reads CASSLSASYNEQFF. The CDR3 DNA follows: TGTGCCAGCAGTTTATCGGCTAGTTACAATGAGCAGTTCTTC. The gene calls are TRBV27 and TRBJ2-1; D call uncertain. Germline values: CDR1 MNHEY, CDR2 SMNVEV (reference sequence). V lost 0 bases, J lost 4 bases, and 7 bases lay in between. This CDR3 contains 14 residues.

V gene TRBV30 combines with J gene TRBJ2-5; TRBD2 agrees at 7 bases. V dropped 5 bases and J dropped 5; count of bases not matched to a gene: 23. The CDR3 is made up of 18 amino acids. The germline gives CDR1 GTSNPN, CDR2 SVGIG (reference sequence). The CDR3 here is CAWLGLGEMGTKLETQYF. The CDR3 DNA is TGTGCCTGGCTTGGACTAGGTGAAATGGGAACAAAGCTGGAGACCCAGTACTTC.

CDR3 amino acids: CASSDHREGSSYEQYF. The CDR3 DNA sequence: TGTGCCAGCAGCGACCACAGGGAGGGAAGCTCCTACGAGCAGTACTTC. The rearrangement uses TRBV9 and TRBJ2-7, with D possibly TRBD2 on 7 matching bases. Germline CDR1 and CDR2: SGDLS and YYNGEE. The ends were cut back, 3 bases at V and 0 bases at J, with 16 bases in the middle. The CDR3 is 16 residues long. The whole variable domain, filled in from reference TRBV9 and TRBJ2-7, reads DSGVTQTPKHLITATGQRVTLRCSPRSGDLSVYWYQQSLDQGLQFLIQYYNGEERAKGNILERFSAQQFPDLHSELNLSSLELGDSALYFCASSDHREGSSYEQYFGPGTRLTVT.

This chain connects TRBV9 to TRBJ2-7, with 8 bases aligning to TRBD2. Germline V gives CDR1 SGDLS, CDR2 YYNGEE. V lost 4 bases, J lost 0 bases, and 3 bases stayed unmatched. CDR3 length: 14 amino acids. This CDR3 is CASSPSGSSYEQYF. The DNA for the CDR3 is TGTGCCAGCAGCCCAAGCGGGAGCTCCTACGAGCAGTACTTC.

The CDR3 DNA reads TGTGCCAGCAGCTTAAACCCGACGGGAGGGGAGACCCAGTACTTC. Encoded protein: CASSLNPTGGETQYF. The chain links TRBV7-8 to TRBJ2-5; 8 nucleotides agree with TRBD2. The V and J ends lost 2 bases and 5 bases, in that order; junction bases with no gene match: 7. The length of the CDR3 is 15 residues. Germline CDR1 SGHVS, CDR2 FQNEAQ.

The rearrangement uses TRBV7-6 and TRBJ2-1; D uncertain. Trimming left V 1 base short and J 0 bases short, with 10 bases between. Germline CDR1 is SGHVS and CDR2 is FNYEAQ. The CDR3 sequence is 16 residues long. In DNA form, the CDR3 reads TGTGCCAGCAGCTTAGTTGTCGAGAGCTCCTACAATGAGCAGTTCTTC. Translation gives CASSLVVESSYNEQFF.

The chain is built from TRBV12-5 and TRBJ2-3; no definite D call. This CDR3 is 15 amino acids long. Trimming shortened V by 4 bases and J by 1 base, and 12 bases separated the two germline ends. Germline CDR1 and CDR2: LGHNT and FRNRAP. The CDR3 here is CASGYPGGRTDTQYF. The CDR3 nucleotides read TGTGCTAGTGGTTATCCTGGCGGCCGCACAGATACGCAGTATTTT.

The chain links TRBV19 to TRBJ2-1, with a possible D match to TRBD2 (5 bases). The ends were cut back, 7 bases at V and 5 bases at J, with 9 bases in the middle. The CDR3 is made up of 12 amino acids. In germline, CDR1 is LNHDA, CDR2 SQIVND (reference sequence). CDR3 nucleotides: TGTGCCAGTACGGGGTCCCACAATGAGCAGTTCTTC. Translated, it gives CASTGSHNEQFF.

J is TRBJ1-1 and V is TRBV6-4, with D unresolved. The CDR3 contains 13 residues. The ends were cut back, 0 bases at V and 6 bases at J, with 8 bases in the middle. Germline CDR1 reads MRHNA; CDR2 reads SNTAGT. CDR3 in DNA: TGTGCCAGCAGTGACTCGACAACCGCTGAAGCTTTCTTT. This translates into CASSDSTTAEAFF.

The chain is built from TRBV28 and TRBJ2-7; TRBD1 aligns across 9 bases. CDR3 length: 14 amino acids. V was clipped by 4 bases and J by 3 bases; unmatched bases: 4. From germline, CDR1 is MDHEN and CDR2 SYDVKM. Here the CDR3 reads CASSSTGGIYEQYF. The DNA of the CDR3 is TGTGCCAGCAGTTCGACAGGGGGTATCTACGAGCAGTACTTC.

About this clone: A junction boundary mismatches the germline segment, possibly from a read error. V is TRBV7-7 and J is TRBJ1-4, with D perhaps TRBD1 (6 bases). Germline assignment: CDR1 SSHAT and CDR2 FNYEAQ (reference sequence). The CDR3 is 13 residues long. The DNA for the CDR3 is TGTGCTAGCAGCTCTCGGACAGCGGGAAAACTGTTTTTT. Its protein product is CASSSRTAGKLFF.

The gene calls are TRBV7-2 and TRBJ2-7, with D maybe TRBD2 (6 bases). The CDR3 is made up of 14 amino acids. CDR1 is SGHTA, CDR2 FQGNSA, per germline. V lost 1 base and J lost 5, with 12 bases in between. The CDR3 nucleotides read TGTGCCAGCAGCTTAGAGTGGGGGGACCACGAGCAGTACTTC. Translated, it gives CASSLEWGDHEQYF.

The V call is TRBV29-1, the J call TRBJ1-3; 8 nucleotides match TRBD1. With 6 bases clipped from V and 7 bases from J, the junction kept 11 bases outside the gene matches. Germline assignment: CDR1 SQVTM and CDR2 ANQGSEA. The CDR3 extends over 14 amino acids. The CDR3: CSVNRGNDANTIYF. The DNA for the CDR3 is TGCAGCGTCAACAGGGGGAACGATGCGAACACCATATATTTT.

The chain employs TRBV12-5 and TRBJ2-1; maybe TRBD1 (5 bases). CDR1 is LGHNT and CDR2 is FRNRAP in the germline V gene. The CDR3 contains 13 residues. The V and J ends lost 5 bases and 7 bases respectively, with 12 bases between them. The CDR3 sequence: CASGPAGWNEQFF. The CDR3 DNA is TGTGCTAGTGGTCCCGCAGGGTGGAATGAGCAGTTCTTC. Supplemented by reference TRBV12-5 and TRBJ2-1, the full variable domain reads DARVTQTPRHKVTEMGQEVTMRCQPILGHNTVFWYRQTMMQGLELLAYFRNRAPLDDSGMPKDRFSAEMPDATLATLKIQPSEPRDSAVYFCASGPAGWNEQFFGPGTRLTVL.

V is TRBV6-5 and J is TRBJ2-7, with D maybe TRBD1 (5 bases). Trimming cost V 2 bases and J 5 bases, with 13 bases left between them. Looked up from germline, CDR1 is MNHEY and CDR2 is SVGAGI. The CDR3 covers 14 residues. CDR3 sequence (DNA): TGTGCCAGCAGTTACAGCGCAGGGTTCGACGAGCAGTACTTC. Residues: CASSYSAGFDEQYF.

This clone is medium-sized. This rearrangement joins TRBV5-5 to TRBJ1-5; D is ambiguous. The V end lost 0 bases, the J end lost 7 bases, and 11 bases lay between the germline ends. The CDR3 loop spans 14 amino acids. Looked up from germline, CDR1 is SGHKS and CDR2 is YYEKEE (reference sequence). In nucleotides, the CDR3 is TGTGCCAGCAGCTTGGCTTCCGAACAACAGCCCCAGCATTTT. The encoded protein is CASSLASEQQPQHF.

This chain joins TRBV4-1 and TRBJ2-2, with a possible D match to TRBD1 (6 bases). From germline, CDR1 is MGHRA and CDR2 YSYEKL. The CDR3 is 17 amino acids. V was cut by 1 base and J by 5 bases, with 17 bases left in between. CDR3 amino acids: CASSQVPQGLGTGELFF. The DNA of the CDR3 is TGCGCCAGCAGCCAAGTCCCCCAGGGGTTAGGTACCGGGGAGCTGTTTTTT.

In DNA form, the CDR3 reads TGTGCCAGCAGTGGACCCCTCCAGTACTTC. Residues: CASSGPLQYF. The chain recombines TRBV6-6 with TRBJ2-7; D gene uncertain. CDR1 and CDR2 (germline): MNHNY, SVGAGI (reference sequence). With 5 bases removed from V and 10 bases from J, the gap between germline ends came to 9 bases. This CDR3 contains 10 residues.